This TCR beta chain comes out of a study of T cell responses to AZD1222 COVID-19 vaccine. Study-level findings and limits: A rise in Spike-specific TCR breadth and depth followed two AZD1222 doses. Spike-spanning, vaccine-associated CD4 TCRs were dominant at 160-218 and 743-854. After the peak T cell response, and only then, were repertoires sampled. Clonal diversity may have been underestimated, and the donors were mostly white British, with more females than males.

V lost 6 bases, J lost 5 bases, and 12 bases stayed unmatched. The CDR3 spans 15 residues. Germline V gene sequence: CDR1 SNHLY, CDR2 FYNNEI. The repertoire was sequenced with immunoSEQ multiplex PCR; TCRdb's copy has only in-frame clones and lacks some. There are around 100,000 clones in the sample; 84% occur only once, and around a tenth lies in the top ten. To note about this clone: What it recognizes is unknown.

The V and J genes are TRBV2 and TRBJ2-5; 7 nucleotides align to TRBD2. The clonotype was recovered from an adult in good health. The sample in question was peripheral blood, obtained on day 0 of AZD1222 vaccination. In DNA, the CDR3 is TGTGCCAGCAGGATGACTAGCTGGGGTACGGAGACCCAGTACTTC. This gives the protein CASRMTSWGTETQYF.